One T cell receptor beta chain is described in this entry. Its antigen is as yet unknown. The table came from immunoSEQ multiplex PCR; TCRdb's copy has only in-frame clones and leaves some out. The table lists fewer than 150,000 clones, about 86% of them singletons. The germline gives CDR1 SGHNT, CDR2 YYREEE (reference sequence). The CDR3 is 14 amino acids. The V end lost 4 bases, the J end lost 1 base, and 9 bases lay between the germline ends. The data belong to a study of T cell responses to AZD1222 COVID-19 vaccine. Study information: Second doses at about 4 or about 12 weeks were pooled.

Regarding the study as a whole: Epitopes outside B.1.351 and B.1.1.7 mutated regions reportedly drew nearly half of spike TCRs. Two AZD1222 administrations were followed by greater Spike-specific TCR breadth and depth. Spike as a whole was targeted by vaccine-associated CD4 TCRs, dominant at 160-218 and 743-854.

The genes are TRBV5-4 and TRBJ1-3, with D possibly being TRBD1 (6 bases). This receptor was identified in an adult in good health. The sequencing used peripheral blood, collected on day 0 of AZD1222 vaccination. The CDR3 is CASSLRGSGNTIYF. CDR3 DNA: TGTGCCAGCAGCCTCAGGGGTTCTGGAAACACCATATATTTT.